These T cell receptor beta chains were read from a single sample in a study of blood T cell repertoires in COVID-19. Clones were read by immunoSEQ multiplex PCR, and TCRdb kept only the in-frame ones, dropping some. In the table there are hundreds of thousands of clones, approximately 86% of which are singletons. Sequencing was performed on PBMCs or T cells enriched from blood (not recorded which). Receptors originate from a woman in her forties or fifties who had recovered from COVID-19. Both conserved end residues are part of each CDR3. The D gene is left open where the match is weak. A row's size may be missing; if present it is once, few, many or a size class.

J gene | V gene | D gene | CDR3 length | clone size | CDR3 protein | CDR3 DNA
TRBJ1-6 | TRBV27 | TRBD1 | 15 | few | CASRVTGIGNSPLHF | TGTGCCAGCAGGGTGACAGGGATTGGGAATTCACCCCTCCACTTT
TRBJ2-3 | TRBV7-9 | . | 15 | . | CASSLVAGITDTQYF | TGTGCCAGCAGCTTAGTGGCGGGTATCACAGATACGCAGTATTTT
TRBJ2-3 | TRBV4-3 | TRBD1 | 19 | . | CASSQDYTRQGGYTDTQYF | TGCGCCAGCAGCCAAGATTATACGAGACAGGGGGGTTACACAGATACGCAGTATTTT
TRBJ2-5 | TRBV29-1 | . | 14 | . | CSVNPVRVSGSQYF | TGCAGCGTCAACCCTGTCCGGGTGTCGGGGTCCCAGTACTTC
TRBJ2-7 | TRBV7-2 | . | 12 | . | CASSSYLFEQYF | TGTGCCAGCAGCTCCTACTTGTTCGAGCAGTACTTC
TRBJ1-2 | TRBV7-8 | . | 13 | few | CASTLGGEVGRTF | TGTGCCAGCACCCTTGGAGGTGAGGTCGGGAGGACCTTC
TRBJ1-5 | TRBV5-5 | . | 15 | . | CASRPGVGGIQPQHF | TGTGCCAGCAGACCAGGAGTGGGGGGAATCCAGCCCCAGCATTTT
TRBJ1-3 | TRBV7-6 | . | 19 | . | CASSLYWWGGSFSGNTIYF | TGTGCCAGCAGCTTATATTGGTGGGGCGGCAGTTTCTCTGGAAACACCATATATTTT
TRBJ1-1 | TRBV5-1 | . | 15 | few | CASSLEWQMNTEAFF | TGCGCCAGCAGCTTGGAATGGCAAATGAACACTGAAGCTTTCTTT
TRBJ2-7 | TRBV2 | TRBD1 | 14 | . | CASGGQDITWEQYF | TGTGCCAGCGGGGGACAGGACATTACCTGGGAGCAGTACTTC
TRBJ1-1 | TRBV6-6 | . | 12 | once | CASSPRGMEAFF | TGTGCCAGCAGCCCCAGGGGTATGGAAGCTTTCTTT
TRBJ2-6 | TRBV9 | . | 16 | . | CASSVGRVAGANVLTF | TGTGCCAGCAGCGTAGGCAGGGTAGCTGGGGCCAACGTCCTGACTTTC
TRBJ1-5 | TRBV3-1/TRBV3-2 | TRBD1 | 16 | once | CASSQGTGYSNQPQHF | TGTGCCAGCAGCCAAGGGACAGGGTATAGCAATCAGCCCCAGCATTTT
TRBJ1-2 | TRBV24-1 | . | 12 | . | CATSASNYGYTF | TGTGCCACCAGTGCCTCTAACTATGGCTACACCTTC
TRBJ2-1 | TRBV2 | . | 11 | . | CASRRDNEQFF | TGTGCCAGCAGACGGGACAATGAGCAGTTCTTC
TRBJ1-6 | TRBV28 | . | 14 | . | CASRTPRDNSPLHF | TGTGCCAGCAGAACCCCCAGGGATAATTCACCCCTCCACTTT
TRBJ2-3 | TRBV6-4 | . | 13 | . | CASSGTATDTQYF | TGTGCCAGCAGTGGGACAGCCACAGATACGCAGTATTTT
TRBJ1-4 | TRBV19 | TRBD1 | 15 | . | CASSPWTGSVEKLFF | TGTGCCAGTAGTCCCTGGACAGGTTCGGTTGAAAAACTGTTTTTT
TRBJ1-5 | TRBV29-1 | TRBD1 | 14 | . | CSVRTGGENQPQHF | TGCAGCGTTCGGACAGGGGGCGAGAATCAGCCCCAGCATTTT
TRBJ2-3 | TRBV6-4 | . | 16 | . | CASSERGRGATDTQYF | TGTGCCAGCAGTGAGCGGGGGCGAGGGGCCACAGATACGCAGTATTTT
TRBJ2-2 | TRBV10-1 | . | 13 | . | CASNEGATGELFF | TGCGCCAGCAACGAGGGCGCGACCGGGGAGCTGTTTTTT
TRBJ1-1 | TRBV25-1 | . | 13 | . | CASSHWGVFEAFF | TGTGCCAGCAGTCACTGGGGGGTCTTTGAAGCTTTCTTT
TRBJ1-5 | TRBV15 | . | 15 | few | CATSVGLTGGQPQHF | TGTGCCACCAGCGTCGGTCTTACGGGTGGCCAGCCCCAGCATTTT
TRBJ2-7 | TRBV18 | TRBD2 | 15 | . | CASSPGTSGSYEQYF | TGTGCCAGCTCCCCCGGGACTAGCGGCTCCTACGAGCAGTACTTC
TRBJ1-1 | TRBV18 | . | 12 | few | CASSKQNTEAFF | TGTGCCAGCTCAAAACAGAACACTGAAGCTTTCTTT
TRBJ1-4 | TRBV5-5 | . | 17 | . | CASSLYGGPSTNEKLFF | TGTGCCAGCAGCTTGTATGGGGGCCCTTCAACTAATGAAAAACTGTTTTTT
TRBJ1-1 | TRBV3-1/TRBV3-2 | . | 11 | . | CASSPLSEAFF | TGTGCCAGCAGCCCCTTATCTGAAGCTTTCTTT
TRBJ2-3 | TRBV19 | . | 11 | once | CASSIGDTQYF | TGTGCCAGTAGTATCGGAGATACGCAGTATTTT
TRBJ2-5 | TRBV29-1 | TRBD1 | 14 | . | CSVPTGGGWETQYF | TGCAGCGTCCCCACAGGGGGTGGCTGGGAGACCCAGTACTTC
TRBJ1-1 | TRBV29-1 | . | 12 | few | CSVRSSNTEAFF | TGCAGCGTACGGTCGTCGAATACTGAAGCTTTCTTT
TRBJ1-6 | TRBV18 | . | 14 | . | CASSPKGGNSPLHF | TGTGCCAGCTCACCGAAGGGGGGGAATTCACCCCTCCACTTT
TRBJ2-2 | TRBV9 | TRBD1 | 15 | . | CASSAGQVYTGELFF | TGTGCCAGCAGCGCCGGACAGGTATACACCGGGGAGCTGTTTTTT
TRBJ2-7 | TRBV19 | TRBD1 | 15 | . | CASSIQTGGGYEQYF | TGTGCCAGTAGTATCCAAACAGGGGGCGGGTACGAGCAGTACTTC
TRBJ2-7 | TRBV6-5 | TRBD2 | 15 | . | CASSWGLAGSYEQYF | TGTGCCAGCAGTTGGGGACTAGCGGGGTCCTACGAGCAGTACTTC
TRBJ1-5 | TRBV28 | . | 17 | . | CASSLRLALYSNQPQHF | TGTGCCAGCAGTTTACGGTTAGCTTTATATAGCAATCAGCCCCAGCATTTT
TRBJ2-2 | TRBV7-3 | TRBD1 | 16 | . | CASSLPGQGNTGELFF | TGTGCCAGCAGCTTACCCGGACAGGGGAACACCGGGGAGCTGTTTTTT
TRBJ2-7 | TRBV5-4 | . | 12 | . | CASSLGTGGPYF | TGTGCCAGCAGCTTGGGGACTGGAGGTCCGTACTTC
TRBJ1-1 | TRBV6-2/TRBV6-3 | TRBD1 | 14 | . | CASSPQGYYTEAFF | TGTGCCAGCAGTCCACAGGGGTATTACACTGAAGCTTTCTTT
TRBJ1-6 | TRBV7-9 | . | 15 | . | CASSLLGDSNSPLHF | TGTGCCAGCAGCTTATTGGGGGACTCGAATTCACCCCTCCACTTT
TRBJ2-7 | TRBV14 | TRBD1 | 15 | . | CASSLGQGSSYEQYF | TGTGCCAGCAGCCTGGGACAGGGAAGCTCCTACGAGCAGTACTTC
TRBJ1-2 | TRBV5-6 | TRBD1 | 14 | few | CASRRDRVGYGYTF | TGTGCCAGCAGACGGGACAGGGTCGGATATGGCTACACCTTC
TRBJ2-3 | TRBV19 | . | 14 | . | CASTARVGTDTQYF | TGTGCCAGTACAGCACGGGTGGGCACAGATACGCAGTATTTT
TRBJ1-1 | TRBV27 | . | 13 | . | CASSSKLYTEAFF | TGTGCCAGCAGTTCCAAGCTTTACACTGAAGCTTTCTTT
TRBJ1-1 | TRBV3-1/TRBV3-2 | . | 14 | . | CASSQGTGNTEAFF | TGTGCCAGCAGCCAAGGAACAGGGAACACTGAAGCTTTCTTT
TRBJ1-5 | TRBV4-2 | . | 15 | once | CASSQEWQNNQPQHF | TGTGCCAGCAGCCAAGAGTGGCAGAACAATCAGCCCCAGCATTTT
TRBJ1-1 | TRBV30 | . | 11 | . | CAWRGPGEAFF | TGTGCCTGGAGGGGGCCAGGTGAAGCTTTCTTT
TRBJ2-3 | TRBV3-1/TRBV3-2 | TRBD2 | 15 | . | CASSRGTSSKETQYF | TGTGCCAGCAGCCGAGGGACTAGCTCTAAGGAAACGCAGTATTTT
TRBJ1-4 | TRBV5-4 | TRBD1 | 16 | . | CASRPDRTSTNEKLFF | TGTGCCAGCAGACCGGACAGGACATCAACTAATGAAAAACTGTTTTTT
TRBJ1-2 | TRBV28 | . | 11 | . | CASKGLDGYTF | TGTGCCTCCAAAGGACTCGATGGCTACACCTTC
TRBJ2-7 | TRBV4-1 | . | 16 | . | CASSQGGLQGNYEQYF | TGCGCCAGCAGCCAAGGAGGTTTACAGGGTAACTACGAGCAGTACTTC
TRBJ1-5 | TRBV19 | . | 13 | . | CASSIPGDQPQHF | TGTGCCAGTAGTATTCCGGGGGATCAGCCCCAGCATTTT